One and the same sample provided the 16 T cell receptor beta chains below, sequenced in a study of cytomegalovirus exposure and HLA in healthy donors. This PCR relied on a set of 60 Vbeta primers and 13 Jbeta primers. This table comes from immunoSEQ multiplex PCR, and its TCRdb copy is limited to in-frame clones, with some not included. The repertoire consists of under 200,000 clones, with 82% occurring once and the leading ten covering 0.96%. The sample taken for sequencing was PBMCs. Receptors originate from a girl aged 2 to 9 in good health and CMV-seropositive.

V and J are TRBV13 and TRBJ2-7, with 10 bases identical to TRBD2. Looked up from germline, CDR1 is PRHDT and CDR2 is FYEKMQ (reference sequence). The J segment lost 2 bases and the V segment lost 1 base, leaving 8 bases of the junction unmatched. The CDR3 is 17 residues long. The CDR3 reads CASSLVASGSLPYEQYF. Written as DNA, the CDR3 is TGTGCCAGCAGCTTAGTGGCTAGCGGGAGTCTTCCCTACGAGCAGTACTTC.

The chain is built from TRBV11-2 and TRBJ2-7, with TRBD2 matching over 8 bases. Germline CDR1 is SGHAT and CDR2 is FQNNGV. With V trimmed by 4 bases and J by 6 bases, 5 bases remained unmatched. The CDR3 spans 13 residues. The CDR3 protein is CASSSLAGSEQYF. The CDR3, as DNA: TGTGCCAGCAGCTCTTTAGCGGGGTCCGAGCAGTACTTC.

The rearrangement joins TRBV11-2 to TRBJ2-5; TRBD2 matches 10 bases. Germline V lookup: CDR1 SGHAT, CDR2 FQNNGV. The CDR3 length is 17 residues. Trimming took 1 base from V and 8 from J; bases not matched to a gene: 13. CDR3 nucleotides: TGTGCCAGCAGCTTAGCTTTCTCTGGACTAGCGGTCGCAACCCAGTACTTC. It translates to CASSLAFSGLAVATQYF.

The J gene is TRBJ2-1, the V gene TRBV30; a weak D match, TRBD2 (6 bases). V was pared by 2 bases and J by 5 bases, with 10 bases between. The CDR3 spans 13 residues. Germline loops: CDR1 GTSNPN, CDR2 SVGIG (reference sequence). CDR3 sequence: CAWSKDYDNEQFF. Written as DNA, the CDR3 is TGTGCCTGGAGTAAGGACTATGACAATGAGCAGTTCTTC.

The V gene is TRBV7-9, the J gene TRBJ1-1, with 10 bases fitting TRBD1. From germline, CDR1 is SEHNR and CDR2 FQNEAQ (reference sequence). The CDR3 spans 15 residues. Germline trimming cut 5 bases from V and 0 bases from J; bases unmatched to any gene: 3. In DNA, the CDR3 is TGTGCCAGCAGCCCTGACAGGGGGCTGAACACTGAAGCTTTCTTT. Its protein is CASSPDRGLNTEAFF.

The table lists this clone with a count of one. The chain has TRBV7-8 and TRBJ2-5; D perhaps matches TRBD1 (5 bases). The CDR3 covers 14 residues. The germline gives CDR1 SGHVS, CDR2 FQNEAQ. With 1 base removed from V and 6 bases from J, the gap between germline ends came to 12 bases. CDR3 amino acids: CASSLVGRTKTQYF. CDR3 in DNA: TGTGCCAGCAGCTTAGTCGGCAGGACAAAGACCCAGTACTTC.

The chain carries TRBV6-4 and TRBJ2-6, with unresolved D. Germline CDR1 MRHNA, CDR2 SNTAGT. V lost 0 bases and J 1 base, leaving 4 bases between the germline ends. The CDR3 has 15 residues. CDR3 sequence reads: CASSDSQSGANVLTF. In DNA, the CDR3 is TGTGCCAGCAGTGACTCACAATCTGGGGCCAACGTCCTGACTTTC.

The V gene is TRBV27, the J gene TRBJ2-3; weak D call: TRBD1 (5 bases). The CDR3 loop spans 15 amino acids. The V gene's germline CDR1 is MNHEY and CDR2 SMNVEV (reference sequence). The V and J ends lost 4 bases and 0 bases respectively, with 11 bases between them. The DNA of the CDR3 is TGTGCCAGCAGTTCAAGGACACGGAGCACAGATACGCAGTATTTT. It yields the protein CASSSRTRSTDTQYF.

CDR3 protein: CASRSRDNLKGSTGELFF. DNA for the CDR3: TGTGCAAGTCGCTCCCGGGACAACCTAAAAGGTAGCACCGGGGAGCTGTTTTTT. V usage is TRBV12-2 and J usage is TRBJ2-2; TRBD1 is the table's D call and was not checked against the DNA. TRBV12-2 is flagged as a pseudogene. CDR3 length equals 18 residues.

The chain combines TRBV5-1 with TRBJ2-2, with D tentatively TRBD2 (5 bases). CDR3 length equals 18 residues. Trimming shortened V by 0 bases and J by 3 bases, and 18 bases separated the two germline ends. CDR1 and CDR2 from the germline V gene are SGHRS and YFSETQ. The CDR3 reads CASSLEVPAARDTGELFF. The CDR3 DNA sequence: TGCGCCAGCAGCTTGGAAGTCCCAGCGGCGAGGGACACCGGGGAGCTGTTTTTT. The entire variable domain, with the rest obtained from reference TRBV5-1 and TRBJ2-2, is as follows: KAGVTQTPRYLIKTRGQQVTLSCSPISGHRSVSWYQQTPGQGLQFLFEYFSETQRNKGNFPGRFSGRQFSNSRSEMNVSTLELGDSALYLCASSLEVPAARDTGELFFGEGSRLTVL.

V gene TRBV4-1 combines with J gene TRBJ2-3; a possible D gene is TRBD1 (6 bases). Germline V gene lookup returns CDR1 MGHRA and CDR2 YSYEKL. The CDR3 covers 15 residues. V was trimmed by 2 bases and J by 6 bases, leaving 15 bases between them. Written as DNA, the CDR3 is TGCGCCAGCAGCCAAATCCGACAGGCCCGCGATACGCAGTATTTT. Its translation is CASSQIRQARDTQYF.

The chain is built from TRBV7-3 and TRBJ1-2; D ambiguous. CDR1 is SGHTA, CDR2 FQGTGA, per germline. The CDR3 extends over 14 amino acids. V was pared by 3 bases and J by 7 bases, with 15 bases between. CDR3: CASSFAWRSFGYTF. In DNA form, the CDR3 reads TGTGCCAGCAGCTTTGCCTGGAGAAGCTTTGGCTACACCTTC.

The J gene is TRBJ1-5, the V gene TRBV30; perhaps TRBD1 as D (6 bases). This CDR3 is 15 amino acids long. Trimming pared 0 bases from V and 1 base from J, leaving 10 bases between. Germline V gene data show CDR1 as GTSNPN and CDR2 as SVGIG (reference sequence). The CDR3 bases are TGTGCCTGGAGTGTAGGGGGGGCAAGCAATCAGCCCCAGCATTTT. As protein: CAWSVGGASNQPQHF.

The chain is built from TRBV14 and TRBJ2-7; D is unclear. V was pared by 5 bases and J by 0 bases, with 5 bases between. The germline V gene has CDR1 SGHDN and CDR2 FVKESK. The length of the CDR3 is 12 residues. CDR3 residues: CASSVSSYEQYF. CDR3 DNA sequence: TGTGCCAGCAGCGTGAGCTCCTACGAGCAGTACTTC.

This chain joins TRBV28 and TRBJ1-5; 10 nucleotides match TRBD1. V was pared by 6 bases and J by 3 bases, with 5 bases of the junction left unmatched. The CDR3 spans 15 residues. Germline assignment: CDR1 MDHEN and CDR2 SYDVKM. This chain's CDR3 is CASRWDRGNNQPQHF. The DNA for the CDR3 is TGTGCCAGCAGGTGGGACAGGGGTAACAATCAGCCCCAGCATTTT.

This chain joins TRBV9 and TRBJ1-3; possible D gene TRBD1, 6 bases. From germline, CDR1 is SGDLS and CDR2 YYNGEE. The CDR3 covers 16 residues. Trimming stripped 3 bases from V and 0 bases from J, with 13 bases between. CDR3 region: CASSGGTGSSGNTIYF. The CDR3 DNA reads as TGTGCCAGCAGCGGGGGAACAGGGAGCTCTGGAAACACCATATATTTT.